This T cell receptor (beta chain) was captured in a study of blood T cell repertoires in COVID-19. Whole-study context: Collection of acute and convalescent COVID-19 samples took place in the United States, Italy and Spain.

While infection was still active, Seattle patients were enrolled and then followed longitudinally. The CDR3 spans 12 residues. With 3 bases removed from V and 10 bases from J, the gap between germline ends came to 7 bases. Germline CDR1 and CDR2: MNHNS and SASEGT. Sequencing was performed with immunoSEQ multiplex PCR; in TCRdb, only in-frame clones are kept and a portion is missing. The sample has approximately 180,000 clones; 81% are singletons. This sequence joins TRBV6-1 and TRBJ1-6; D is uncertain. The material sequenced was peripheral blood. The origin of this receptor is a woman older than 75 with COVID-19, enrolled during active disease. The CDR3 nucleotides read TGTGCCAGCAGTGAGAGCGTCTCACCCCTCCACTTT. Amino acids: CASSESVSPLHF.